This T cell receptor (beta chain) was recorded in a study of blood T cell repertoires in COVID-19. Profiled with immunoSEQ multiplex PCR; TCRdb holds only in-frame clones, not every one. The data hold some 100,000 clones, with about 89% observed a single time. Germline CDR1 and CDR2: SGHKS and YYEKEE (reference sequence). V lost 4 bases, J lost 2 bases, and 15 bases lay in between. The CDR3 sequence is 15 residues long. The rearrangement joins TRBV5-5 to TRBJ1-2; TRBD1 might be the D (6 bases). The sample taken for sequencing was peripheral blood. The TCR comes from a human donor in a cohort sampled during active COVID-19. CDR3 coding DNA: TGTGCCAGCAGCCCACGGGGGGCGGCGAACTATGGCTACACCTTC. Amino acids: CASSPRGAANYGYTF.